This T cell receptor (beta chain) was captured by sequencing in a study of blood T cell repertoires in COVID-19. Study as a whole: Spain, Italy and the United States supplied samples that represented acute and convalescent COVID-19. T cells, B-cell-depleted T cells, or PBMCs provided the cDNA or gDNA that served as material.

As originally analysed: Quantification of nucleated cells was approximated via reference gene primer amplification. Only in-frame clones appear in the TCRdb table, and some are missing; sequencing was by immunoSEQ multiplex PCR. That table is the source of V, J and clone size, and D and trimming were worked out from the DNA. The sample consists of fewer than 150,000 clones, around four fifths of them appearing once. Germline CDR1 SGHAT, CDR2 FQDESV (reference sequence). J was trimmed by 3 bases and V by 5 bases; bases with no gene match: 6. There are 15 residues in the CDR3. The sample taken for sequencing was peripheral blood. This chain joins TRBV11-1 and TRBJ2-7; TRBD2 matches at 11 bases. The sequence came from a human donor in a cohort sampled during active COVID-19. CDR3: CASSLTSGGVYEQYF. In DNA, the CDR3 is TGTGCCAGCAGCCTTACTAGCGGGGGAGTCTACGAGCAGTACTTC.